The 29 T cell receptor beta chains listed next were all sequenced from one sample in a study of T cells in Graves' hyperthyroidism and ophthalmopathy. Authors of the study amplified TCR beta CDR3 regions from RNA transcripts. The TCR CDR3 was amplified in a first-round RT-PCR using the HTBI primer set. In TCRdb, the multiplex PCR reads were re-called with MiXCR into one record per CDR3 protein. The repertoire holds approximately 610,000 distinct CDR3 sequences, with about a sixth as singletons. The sequencing sample was made of blood. These receptors came from a woman aged 18-29 years with Graves' hyperthyroidism.

Ten or more counts support this clonotype. The chain couples TRBV20-1 to TRBJ2-3; D is perhaps TRBD1 (5 bases). The CDR3 loop spans 13 amino acids. V lost 2 bases and J lost 4, with 10 bases in between. Germline V gene data show CDR1 as DFQATT and CDR2 as SNEGSKA (reference sequence). DNA of the CDR3: TGCAGTGCTAGATTGCCAGGGTCAGATACGCAGTATTTT. It yields the protein CSARLPGSDTQYF.

The chain carries TRBV19 and TRBJ1-5, with unresolved D. Germline V gene lookup returns CDR1 LNHDA and CDR2 SQIVND (reference sequence). V was trimmed by 0 bases and J by 3 bases, leaving 9 bases between them. The CDR3 covers 15 residues. In nucleotides, the CDR3 is TGTGCCAGTAGTATAGAAGGCACCTACAATCAGCCCCAGCATTTT. Encoded protein: CASSIEGTYNQPQHF.

V gene TRBV2 combines with J gene TRBJ2-7; the match to TRBD1 covers 9 bases. CDR1 is SNHLY, CDR2 FYNNEI, per germline. V shed 6 bases, J shed 2 bases, and the junction held 8 bases outside the gene matches. The CDR3 consists of 15 residues. The CDR3 region has the DNA TGTGCCAGCAGGGAGACAGGGGGACAACCCTACGAGCAGTACTTC. This codes for CASRETGGQPYEQYF. Full variable domain (rest looked up from reference TRBV2 and TRBJ2-7): EPEVTQTPSHQVTQMGQEVILRCVPISNHLYFYWYRQILGQKVEFLVSFYNNEISEKSEIFDDQFSVERPDGSNFTLKIRSTKLEDSAMYFCASRETGGQPYEQYFGPGTRLTVT.

This clonotype was seen many times. V and J are TRBV12-3 or TRBV12-4 and TRBJ2-2, with D maybe TRBD2 (6 bases). V lost 2 bases to trimming and J lost 4 bases, with 11 bases between them. This CDR3 has 15 amino acids. The CDR3 loop is CASSLMGGSTGELFF. In DNA form, the CDR3 reads TGTGCCAGCAGTTTAATGGGGGGAAGCACCGGGGAGCTGTTTTTT.

The table lists this clonotype with a few counts. This chain uses TRBV4-1 with TRBJ2-1; D is possibly TRBD1 or TRBD2 (5 bases each). The CDR3 covers 14 residues. The germline V gene has CDR1 MGHRA and CDR2 YSYEKL. V shed 6 bases and J shed 5 bases, with 14 bases lying between them. CDR3 sequence: CASRKTGAHNEQFF. Written as DNA, the CDR3 is TGCGCCAGCAGAAAAACCGGGGCCCACAATGAGCAGTTCTTC.

At least ten counts were recorded for this clonotype. This chain uses TRBV20-1 with TRBJ2-3; no clear D gene. Per the germline V gene, CDR1 is DFQATT and CDR2 is SNEGSKA (reference sequence). This CDR3 is 13 amino acids long. V lost 4 bases and J lost 3, with 11 bases in between. The CDR3 nucleotides read TGCAGTGCTATTGGGCTGGCTACAGATACGCAGTATTTT. Translating gives CSAIGLATDTQYF.

The table lists this clonotype with a few counts. The chain links TRBV6-2 or TRBV6-3 to TRBJ1-5, with 7 bases that match TRBD1. This CDR3 contains 13 residues. V was pared by 4 bases and J by 6 bases, with 3 bases of the junction left unmatched. Looked up from germline, CDR1 is MNHEY and CDR2 is SVGEGT. The CDR3 DNA follows: TGTGCCAGCAGTTCACAGGGGTCTCAGCCCCAGCATTTT. This gives the protein CASSSQGSQPQHF.

This clonotype was counted at least ten times. V gene TRBV11-2 combines with J gene TRBJ2-7; 15 bases map to TRBD2. V dropped 5 bases and J dropped 4; count of bases not matched to a gene: 12. The CDR3 totals 18 residues. Germline CDR1 reads SGHAT; CDR2 reads FQNNGV. In DNA, the CDR3 is TGTGCCAGCAGCCTAAACGGACTAGCGGGAGGGAAGTTGTACGAGCAGTACTTC. It codes for CASSLNGLAGGKLYEQYF.

The chain uses TRBV6-1 and TRBJ2-1, with 7 bases aligning to TRBD2. J was trimmed by 4 bases and V by 5 bases; bases with no gene match: 8. The CDR3 is 15 residues long. Germline-derived CDR1 and CDR2 are MNHNS and SASEGT. The CDR3 DNA reads as TGTGCCAGCAGTTTGGTAGGGGAGGGTTACAATGAGCAGTTCTTC. Protein sequence: CASSLVGEGYNEQFF.

This clonotype was found many times. V usage is TRBV7-8 and J usage is TRBJ1-5, with 9 bases aligning to TRBD1. Germline V gives CDR1 SGHVS, CDR2 FQNEAQ. CDR3 size: 15 residues. After removal of 8 bases from V and 7 bases from J, the junction contained 12 bases not matched to a gene. DNA of the CDR3: TGTGCCAGCCGGGAGTCAGACAGGGGGTGGCAGCCCCAGCATTTT. This translates into CASRESDRGWQPQHF.

The rearrangement links TRBV24-1 to TRBJ2-7, with 8 bases matching TRBD1. CDR1 and CDR2 (germline): KGHDR, SFDVKD. The CDR3 runs to 17 residues. Trimming took 5 bases from V and 2 from J; bases not matched to a gene: 13. This chain's CDR3 is CATSVPGTGGAPYEQYF. DNA for the CDR3: TGTGCCACCAGTGTCCCAGGGACAGGTGGGGCCCCCTACGAGCAGTACTTC.

The chain carries TRBV5-1 and TRBJ2-7; unclear D gene. Germline CDR1 reads SGHRS; CDR2 reads YFSETQ. Trimming cost V 5 bases and J 9 bases, with 21 bases left between them. The CDR3 has 14 residues. CDR3 loop: CASSLTDDTWVQYF. The CDR3 nucleotides are TGCGCCAGCAGTCTGACTGACGATACATGGGTGCAGTACTTC.

This clonotype was counted ten times or more. J is TRBJ2-7 and V is TRBV2; D not resolved. The CDR3 covers 12 residues. Trimming removed 4 bases at V and 7 bases at J, with 11 bases between. Germline V lookup: CDR1 SNHLY, CDR2 FYNNEI. The CDR3: CASSGDGWEQYF. The DNA of the CDR3 is TGTGCCAGCAGTGGGGATGGGTGGGAGCAGTACTTC.

A word on this clonotype: Possible read error: a much larger clone is one base away. The CDR3 nucleotides are TGTGTCAGCAGTGAATTGGTATCTGTCGCGAGGGAAGCTTTCTTT. This codes for CVSSELVSVAREAFF. The rearrangement joins TRBV6-4 to TRBJ1-1; D is ambiguous. The germline gives CDR1 MRHNA, CDR2 SNTAGT. The CDR3 is made up of 15 amino acids.

This clonotype was recorded many times. The chain employs TRBV3-1 and TRBJ1-1, with D possibly being TRBD1 (5 bases). The CDR3 has 14 amino acids. Germline V gives CDR1 LGHDT, CDR2 YNNKEL (reference sequence). Trimming removed 3 bases at V and 6 bases at J, with 14 bases between. The CDR3 DNA follows: TGTGCCAGCAGCCAGGGACCCATGGTGGCTGAAGCTTTCTTT. It encodes CASSQGPMVAEAFF.

With respect to this clonotype: A much larger clone lies a single base off, so this may be a read error. Lacking the conserved final phenylalanine or tryptophan, this CDR3 likely reflects a read error. The rearrangement links TRBV20-1 to TRBJ2-1; possible D gene TRBD2, 5 bases. CDR1 and CDR2 from the germline V gene are DFQATT and SNEGSKA (reference sequence). With 6 bases removed from V and 1 base from J, the gap between germline ends came to 16 bases. The CDR3 loop spans 15 amino acids. CDR3 bases: TGCAGTGCGGACTCGGACGTTCGGTCCTACAATGAGCAGTTCCTC. It specifies CSADSDVRSYNEQFL.

This clonotype was observed once. The chain couples TRBV20-1 to TRBJ2-4, with D possibly being TRBD2 (5 bases). The CDR3 is 16 residues long. With 1 base removed from V and 0 bases from J, the gap between germline ends came to 13 bases. Germline V gene lookup returns CDR1 DFQATT and CDR2 SNEGSKA (reference sequence). CDR3 residues: CSARVGLEGAKNIQYF. CDR3 coding DNA: TGCAGTGCTAGAGTCGGGCTAGAGGGAGCCAAAAACATTCAGTACTTC.

The sample holds many counts of this clonotype. This chain links TRBV30 with TRBJ2-7; the D gene is possibly TRBD2 (6 bases). The CDR3 is 12 amino acids. Germline-derived CDR1 and CDR2 are GTSNPN and SVGIG (reference sequence). The ends were cut back, 8 bases at V and 3 bases at J, with 14 bases in the middle. CDR3 DNA sequence: TGTGCCGGCGGGAACGGAGTCTACGAGCAGTACTTC. The encoded protein is CAGGNGVYEQYF.

V gene TRBV10-1 combines with J gene TRBJ2-3, with unresolved D. The ends were cut back, 2 bases at V and 4 bases at J, with 13 bases in the middle. There are 15 residues in the CDR3. Germline V CDR1 and CDR2: WNHNN, SYGVQD (reference sequence). The CDR3 sequence: CASSETPLIPDTQYF. Here the CDR3 DNA reads TGCGCCAGCAGTGAGACCCCCCTCATTCCAGATACGCAGTATTTT.

The V call is TRBV14, the J call TRBJ2-3; weak D call: TRBD2 (6 bases). Germline CDR1 and CDR2: SGHDN and FVKESK. The CDR3 is 12 amino acids. The V end lost 4 bases, the J end lost 5 bases, and 7 bases lay between the germline ends. The CDR3 here is CASSPGRDTQYF. The CDR3 nucleotides read TGTGCCAGCAGCCCCGGGAGAGATACGCAGTATTTT.

The table lists this clonotype with many counts. The genes are TRBV24-1 and TRBJ1-4; D gene uncertain. V lost 9 bases, J lost 4 bases, and 23 bases lay in between. Germline V gene data show CDR1 as KGHDR and CDR2 as SFDVKD. The CDR3 runs to 17 residues. The CDR3 loop reads CATHYFTKGSLNEKLFF. CDR3 coding DNA: TGTGCCACCCATTATTTCACAAAGGGCAGCCTTAATGAAAAACTGTTTTTT.

In this sample, this clonotype turned up many times. J is TRBJ2-7 and V is TRBV2; D might be TRBD1 or TRBD2, each matching 7 bases. This CDR3 is 14 amino acids long. With 2 bases removed from V and 6 bases from J, the gap between germline ends came to 14 bases. CDR1 and CDR2 (germline): SNHLY, FYNNEI. The CDR3 coding sequence is TGTGCCAGCAGTGAAATGGCAGGGGGGGGCGAGCAGTACTTC. Translation gives CASSEMAGGGEQYF.

This clonotype came up many times. The chain uses TRBV6-1 and TRBJ1-4, with D unresolved. Trimming removed 6 bases at V and 7 bases at J, with 12 bases between. This CDR3 comprises 13 residues. Germline CDR1 and CDR2: MNHNS and SASEGT. CDR3 DNA sequence: TGTGCCAGCAGGACGGGTTTAAGTGAAAAACTGTTTTTT. This encodes CASRTGLSEKLFF.

This clonotype has ten or more counts. This chain links TRBV9 with TRBJ1-3; tentatively, D is TRBD1 (5 bases). Germline CDR1 SGDLS, CDR2 YYNGEE. V was cut by 1 base and J by 2 bases, with 22 bases left in between. The CDR3 has 19 amino acids. CDR3 nucleotide sequence: TGTGCCAGCAGCGTATCGATCGGCCTAGGGGATACGGCTGGAAACACCATATATTTT. This translates into CASSVSIGLGDTAGNTIYF.

This clonotype has just a few counts. The CDR3 bases are TGCGCCAGCAGCCAAGTCCGCGGGGGGGCCGGTTCAGATACGCAGTATTTT. Translation: CASSQVRGGAGSDTQYF. The chain links TRBV4-1 to TRBJ2-3; 9 positions match TRBD2. Trimming cost V 1 base and J 4 bases; bases outside gene matches: 9. The CDR3 is made up of 17 amino acids. Germline-derived CDR1 and CDR2 are MGHRA and YSYEKL.

This clonotype was seen many times. The chain recombines TRBV20-1 with TRBJ1-2; 7 bases match TRBD1. The germline V gene has CDR1 DFQATT and CDR2 SNEGSKA (reference sequence). J gave up 1 base and V 5 bases, and 7 bases lay outside the gene matches. The CDR3 totals 14 residues. Here the CDR3 reads CSAQSTGRNYGYTF. In nucleotides, the CDR3 is TGCAGTGCTCAGTCGACAGGGCGTAACTATGGCTACACCTTC.

This clonotype occurred a few times. The rearrangement joins TRBV7-9 to TRBJ2-7; 8 positions match TRBD1. V lost 1 base to trimming and J lost 5 bases; unmatched junction nucleotides: 7. CDR1 is SEHNR, CDR2 FQNEAQ, per germline (reference sequence). The CDR3 has 15 amino acids. The CDR3 DNA sequence: TGTGCCAGCAGCTTAGTCTGGACAGGGAAGAACGAGCAGTACTTC. Translation: CASSLVWTGKNEQYF.

At least ten counts were recorded for this clonotype. The chain employs TRBV20-1 and TRBJ2-5; D is unclear. Germline values: CDR1 DFQATT, CDR2 SNEGSKA (reference sequence). This CDR3 is 10 amino acids long. The ends were cut back, 5 bases at V and 2 bases at J, with 3 bases in the middle. The CDR3 bases are TGCAGTGCTGCTCAAGAGACCCAGTACTTC. Amino acid sequence: CSAAQETQYF.

The chain employs TRBV5-4 and TRBJ1-2, with 7 positions matching TRBD1. V shed 2 bases and J 4 bases; nucleotides not matched to a gene: 5. Per the germline V gene, CDR1 is SGHNT and CDR2 is YYREEE (reference sequence). CDR3 length: 14 amino acids. The CDR3 region has the DNA TGTGCCAGCAGCTTCCAGGGGGGACTCTATGGCTACACCTTC. Its protein product is CASSFQGGLYGYTF. Full variable domain (missing parts from reference TRBV5-4 and TRBJ1-2): ETGVTQSPTHLIKTRGQQVTLRCSSQSGHNTVSWYQQALGQGPQFIFQYYREEENGRGNFPPRFSGLQFPNYSSELNVNALELDDSALYLCASSFQGGLYGYTFGSGTRLTVV.